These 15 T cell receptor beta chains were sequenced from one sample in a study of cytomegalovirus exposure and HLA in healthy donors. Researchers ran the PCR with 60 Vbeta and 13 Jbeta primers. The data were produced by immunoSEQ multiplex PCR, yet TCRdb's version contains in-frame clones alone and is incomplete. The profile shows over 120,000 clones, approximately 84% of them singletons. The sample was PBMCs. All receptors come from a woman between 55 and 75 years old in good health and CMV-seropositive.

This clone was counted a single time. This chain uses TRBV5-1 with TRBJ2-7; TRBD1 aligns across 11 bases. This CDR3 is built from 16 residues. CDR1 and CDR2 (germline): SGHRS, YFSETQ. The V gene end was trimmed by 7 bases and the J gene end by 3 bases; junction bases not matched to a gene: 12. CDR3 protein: CASSVIPGQGDYEQYF. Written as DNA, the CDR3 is TGCGCCAGCTCGGTAATCCCGGGACAGGGGGACTACGAGCAGTACTTC.

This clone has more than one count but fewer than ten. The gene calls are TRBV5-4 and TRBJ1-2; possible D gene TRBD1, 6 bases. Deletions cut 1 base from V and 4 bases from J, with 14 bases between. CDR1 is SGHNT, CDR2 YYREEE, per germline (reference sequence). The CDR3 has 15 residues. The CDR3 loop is CASSLRQGRVYGYTF. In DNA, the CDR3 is TGTGCCAGCAGCTTGAGGCAGGGGCGCGTCTATGGCTACACCTTC.

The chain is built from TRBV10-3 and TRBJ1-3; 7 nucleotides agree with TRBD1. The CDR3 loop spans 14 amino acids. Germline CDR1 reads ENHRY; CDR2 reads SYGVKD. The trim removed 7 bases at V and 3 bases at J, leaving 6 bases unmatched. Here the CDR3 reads CAITGQAGGNTIYF. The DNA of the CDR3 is TGTGCCATCACTGGACAGGCCGGTGGAAACACCATATATTTT.

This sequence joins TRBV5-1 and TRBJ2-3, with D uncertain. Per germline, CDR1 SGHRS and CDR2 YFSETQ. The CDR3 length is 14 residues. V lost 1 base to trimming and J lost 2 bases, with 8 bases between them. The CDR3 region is CASSLIQATDTQYF. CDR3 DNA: TGCGCCAGCAGCTTGATCCAAGCCACAGATACGCAGTATTTT.

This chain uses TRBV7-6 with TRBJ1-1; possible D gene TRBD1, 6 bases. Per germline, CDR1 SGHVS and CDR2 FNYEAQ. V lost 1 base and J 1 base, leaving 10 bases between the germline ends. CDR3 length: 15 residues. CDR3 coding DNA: TGTGCCAGCAGCTTAGAAGCGGGGGCGAACACTGAAGCTTTCTTT. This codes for CASSLEAGANTEAFF.

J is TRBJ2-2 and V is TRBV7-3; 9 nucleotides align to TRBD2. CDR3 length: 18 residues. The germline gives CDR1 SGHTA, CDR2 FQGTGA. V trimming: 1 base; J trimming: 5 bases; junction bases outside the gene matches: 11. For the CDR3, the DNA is TGTGCCAGCAGCTTAAGGGCCCCGGGACTAGCAGTGACCGGGGAGCTGTTTTTT. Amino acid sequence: CASSLRAPGLAVTGELFF.

The CDR3 loop is CASSLKPDYEQYF. DNA of the CDR3: TGTGCCAGCAGCTTAAAGCCCGACTACGAGCAGTACTTC. The rearrangement uses TRBV7-3 and TRBJ2-5, with D uncertain. The J call could be wrong; TRBJ2-7 is a better fit for the DNA end. Looked up from germline, CDR1 is SGHTA and CDR2 is FQGTGA. There are 13 residues in the CDR3.

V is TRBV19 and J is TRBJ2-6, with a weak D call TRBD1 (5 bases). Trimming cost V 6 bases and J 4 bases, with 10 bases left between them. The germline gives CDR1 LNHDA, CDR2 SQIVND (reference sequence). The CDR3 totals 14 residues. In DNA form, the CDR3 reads TGTGCCAGTAGACAGGTGGGGGGGGCCAACGTCCTGACTTTC. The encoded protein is CASRQVGGANVLTF.

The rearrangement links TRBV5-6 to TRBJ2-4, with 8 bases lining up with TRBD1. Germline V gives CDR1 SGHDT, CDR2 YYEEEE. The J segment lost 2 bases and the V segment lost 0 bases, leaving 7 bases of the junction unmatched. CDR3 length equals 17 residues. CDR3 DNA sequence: TGTGCCAGCAGCTTGGGTGCAGGGGGCGCATCCAAAAACATTCAGTACTTC. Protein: CASSLGAGGASKNIQYF.

CDR3 bases: TGTGCCAGCAGTCCGCGGGACAGGGGATCCTACGAGCAGTACTTC. Translating it yields CASSPRDRGSYEQYF. The chain is built from TRBV6-6 and TRBJ2-7; 10 bases fit TRBD1. This CDR3 region has 15 residues. Germline values: CDR1 MNHNY, CDR2 SVGAGI (reference sequence). Trimming took 5 bases from V and 1 from J; bases not matched to a gene: 5.

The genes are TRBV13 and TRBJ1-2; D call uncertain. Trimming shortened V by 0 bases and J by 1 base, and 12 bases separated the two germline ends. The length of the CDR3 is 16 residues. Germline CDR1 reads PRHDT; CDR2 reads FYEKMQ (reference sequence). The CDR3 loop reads CASSLGPLQYNYGYTF. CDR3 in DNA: TGTGCCAGCAGCTTAGGCCCCCTACAGTATAACTATGGCTACACCTTC.

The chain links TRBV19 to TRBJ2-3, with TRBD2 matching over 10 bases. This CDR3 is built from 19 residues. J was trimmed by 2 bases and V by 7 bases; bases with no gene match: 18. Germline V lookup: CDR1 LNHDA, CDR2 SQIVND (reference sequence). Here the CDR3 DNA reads TGTGCCAGTACCCTATACGCTAGCGGGGGACCTGGGTCCACAGATACGCAGTATTTT. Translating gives CASTLYASGGPGSTDTQYF. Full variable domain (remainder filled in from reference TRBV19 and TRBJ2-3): DGGITQSPKYLFRKEGQNVTLSCEQNLNHDAMYWYRQDPGQGLRLIYYSQIVNDFQKGDIAEGYSVSREKKESFPLTVTSAQKNPTAFYLCASTLYASGGPGSTDTQYFGPGTRLTVL.

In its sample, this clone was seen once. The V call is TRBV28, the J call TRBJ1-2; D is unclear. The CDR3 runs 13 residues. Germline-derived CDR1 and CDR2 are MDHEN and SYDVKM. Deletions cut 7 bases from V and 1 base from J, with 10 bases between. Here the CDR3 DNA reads TGTGCCAGCACCCGCCGGAGTAACTATGGCTACACCTTC. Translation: CASTRRSNYGYTF.

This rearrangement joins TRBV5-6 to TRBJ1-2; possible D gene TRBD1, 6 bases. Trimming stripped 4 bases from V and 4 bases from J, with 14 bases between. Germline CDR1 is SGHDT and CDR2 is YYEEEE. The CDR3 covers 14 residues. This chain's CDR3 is CASSLDSYSYGYTF. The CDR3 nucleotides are TGTGCCAGCAGCCTGGACAGTTATTCCTATGGCTACACCTTC.

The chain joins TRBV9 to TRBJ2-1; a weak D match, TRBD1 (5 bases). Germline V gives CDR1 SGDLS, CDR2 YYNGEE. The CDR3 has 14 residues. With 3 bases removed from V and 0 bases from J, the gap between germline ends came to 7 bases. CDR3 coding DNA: TGTGCCAGCAGCGGACAGAGCTCCTACAATGAGCAGTTCTTC. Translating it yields CASSGQSSYNEQFF.